The rows below give T cell receptor beta chains drawn from one sample of a study of blood T cell repertoires in COVID-19. Here immunoSEQ multiplex PCR was the method, and the copy in TCRdb shows in-frame clones only, minus some. The data show hundreds of thousands of clones, just over 85% seen once. Material: peripheral blood. These receptors were taken from a woman aged 25-40 years with active or convalescent COVID-19. CDR3s include the opening cysteine and the closing phenylalanine or tryptophan. The D gene is left open where the match is weak. Clone size is not always given. Where it is, it says once, few, many or a class for expanded clones.

d_gene	abundance	j_gene	v_gene	CDR3nt	CDR3aa
-	few	TRBJ2-2	TRBV25-1	TGTGCCAGCAGTGACACCGGGACAATCACCGGGGAGCTGTTTTTT	CASSDTGTITGELFF
TRBD2	-	TRBJ2-5	TRBV7-2	TGTGCCAGCAGCCCCCCAGTTCTAGCGGGGTTGGAGACCCAGTACTTC	CASSPPVLAGLETQYF
-	-	TRBJ1-2	TRBV5-4	TGTGCCAGCAGCTTTAGCGGCGGTGGCTACACCTTC	CASSFSGGGYTF
TRBD2	-	TRBJ2-3	TRBV30	TGTGCCTGGGAAGGGGTGGCGGGAGGAACAGATACGCAGTATTTT	CAWEGVAGGTDTQYF
TRBD1	-	TRBJ1-2	TRBV2	TGTGCCAGCAGTGAAGCGTATGACAGGGCCTACAGGACCTTC	CASSEAYDRAYRTF
TRBD1	once	TRBJ1-1	TRBV5-1	TGCGCCAGCAGCTTAGACAGGGACACTGAAGCTTTCTTT	CASSLDRDTEAFF
TRBD1	-	TRBJ2-7	TRBV27	TGTGCCAGCAGTCCCAGGGACAGGGGACCCTACGAGCCCTACTTC	CASSPRDRGPYEPYF
-	-	TRBJ1-1	TRBV5-6	TGTGCCAGCAGCCCAGGCCGTGGGTTCGCTGAAGCTTTCTTT	CASSPGRGFAEAFF
-	once	TRBJ1-5	TRBV19	TGTGCCAGTACTACGCACCGGGGAGTTAGCAATCAGCCCCAGCATTTT	CASTTHRGVSNQPQHF
TRBD1	-	TRBJ2-5	TRBV5-1	TGCGCCAGCAGCTTGTCGACAGGGTGGGAGCAAGAGACCCAGTACTTC	CASSLSTGWEQETQYF
-	-	TRBJ2-3	TRBV5-1	TGCGCCAGCAGCCCCCAGACAGATACGCAGTATTTT	CASSPQTDTQYF
-	-	TRBJ1-4	TRBV4-2	TGTGCCAGCAGCCAAGGTCCGCAGGGGTATACTAATGAAAAACTGTTTTTT	CASSQGPQGYTNEKLFF
-	-	TRBJ1-4	TRBV4-1	TGCGCCAGCACACTGATGGAGAACCTTAATGAAAAACTGTTTTTT	CASTLMENLNEKLFF
TRBD1	once	TRBJ2-5	TRBV2	TGTGCCAGCAGTCCCGGCAGGGGGCAGGAGACCCAGTACTTC	CASSPGRGQETQYF
-	once	TRBJ1-2	TRBV2	TGTGCCAGCAGTGACCGCCTGGGAGGGAAGGCCTTC	CASSDRLGGKAF
-	-	TRBJ1-2	TRBV5-6	TGTGCCAGCAGCTTGGACAGTTCTAACTATGGCTACACCTTC	CASSLDSSNYGYTF
-	-	TRBJ1-5	TRBV7-2	TGTGCCAGCAGCTTATCAGCGTATAGCAATCAGCCCCAGCATTTT	CASSLSAYSNQPQHF
-	-	TRBJ1-1	TRBV24-1	TGTGCCACCAATACGACACATGCGAACACTGAAGCTTTCTTT	CATNTTHANTEAFF
-	-	TRBJ2-7	TRBV27	TGTGCCAGCTGTCCAGGGGTAACCTACGAGCAGTACTTC	CASCPGVTYEQYF
-	-	TRBJ1-5	TRBV5-1	TGCGCCAGCAGCTTGGGAGAGCCTAATCAGCCCCAGCATTTT	CASSLGEPNQPQHF
TRBD1	-	TRBJ1-3	TRBV7-2	TGTGCCAGCAGCTTTAACAGGGGGCAGGGAAACACCATATATTTT	CASSFNRGQGNTIYF
-	-	TRBJ2-3	TRBV14	TGTGCCAGCAGCCAGGACAGTGGGGCTTTGGGCACAGATACGCAGTATTTT	CASSQDSGALGTDTQYF
-	-	TRBJ1-1	TRBV2	TGTGCCAGCACCTTGGCCGGCGGAAACACTGAAGCTTTCTTT	CASTLAGGNTEAFF
TRBD2	-	TRBJ2-7	TRBV4-2	TGTGCCAGCAGCCAATATAGCCCAGGTGCGGGACTAGCCTCCTACGAGCAGTACTTC	CASSQYSPGAGLASYEQYF
-	-	TRBJ1-2	TRBV5-4	TGTGCCAGCAGCTTGGACAGGGAGAACTATGGCTACACCTTC	CASSLDRENYGYTF
-	-	TRBJ1-4	TRBV2	TGTGCCAGCAGACAGGGATTAGGTGAAAAACTGTTTTTT	CASRQGLGEKLFF
TRBD1	-	TRBJ2-2	TRBV27	TGTGCCAGCAGTCCACTTCAGGGGGTGCTGAACACCGGGGAGCTGTTTTTT	CASSPLQGVLNTGELFF
-	-	TRBJ1-5	TRBV7-8	TGTGCCAGCAGCCCTGCCCCGGGCAATCAGCCCCAGCATTTT	CASSPAPGNQPQHF
TRBD1	-	TRBJ1-1	TRBV4-2	TGTGCCAGCAGCCAAGGACTGGACAGGATCGGAACTGAAGCTTTCTTT	CASSQGLDRIGTEAFF
TRBD1	-	TRBJ1-1	TRBV29-1	TGCAGCGTTGCTTTTGACCCTCGACAGGGGGCTGGCACTGAAGCTTTCTTT	CSVAFDPRQGAGTEAFF
TRBD2	-	TRBJ2-7	TRBV5-1	TGCGCCAGCAGAAGACTAGCGAGCTACGAGCAGTACTTC	CASRRLASYEQYF
-	-	TRBJ1-1	TRBV6-5	TGTGCCAGCAGGGAGGCGTTGAACACTGAAGCTTTCTTT	CASREALNTEAFF
-	-	TRBJ2-7	TRBV1	TGCACCATCGTGGCTAGCGTTCTCGAGCAGTACTTC	CTIVASVLEQYF
-	-	TRBJ1-1	TRBV25-1	TGTGCCAGCAGTGACCGACCGGGACAGAACACTGAAGCTTTCTTT	CASSDRPGQNTEAFF
-	few	TRBJ1-1	TRBV12-3/TRBV12-4	TGTGCCAGCAGCCTAAAACGGAACACTGAAGCTTTCTTT	CASSLKRNTEAFF
-	-	TRBJ2-5	TRBV9	TGTGCCAGCAGACCCGATCTAGAACATCAAGAGACCCAGTACTTC	CASRPDLEHQETQYF
-	-	TRBJ1-1	TRBV5-1	TGCGCCAGCAGCTACCACTCGGACACTGAAGCTTTCTTT	CASSYHSDTEAFF